These 10 T cell receptor beta chains were sequenced from one sample in a study of naive and memory T cell subsets. The SP2 primer and nested alpha and beta constant region primers amplified ligated cDNA in four rounds. TCRdb itself ran the 5' RACE reads through MiXCR, one entry per CDR3 protein. Here the sample spans more than 60,000 distinct CDR3 sequences, less than 10% being singletons. An oligonucleotide containing a UMI was ligated to the 3' end of TCR cDNA. The source is a female donor in good health.

V is TRBV3-1 and J is TRBJ1-4; 8 positions match TRBD1. This CDR3 spans 12 amino acids. Looked up from germline, CDR1 is LGHDT and CDR2 is YNNKEL (reference sequence). V lost 5 bases, J lost 14 bases, and 7 bases stayed unmatched. Here the CDR3 DNA reads TGTGCCAGCAGCTACACAGGGGGAGACCTGTTTTTT. Translating gives CASSYTGGDLFF.

At least ten counts were recorded for this clonotype. The rearrangement joins TRBV21-1 to TRBJ1-1; no check of the table's D call, TRBD1, against the DNA was made. TRBV21-1 is termed a pseudogene. The CDR3 has 13 amino acids. CDR3 sequence (DNA): TGTGCCAGCAGCAAAGGACAGGACACTGAAGCTTTCTTT. Its translation is CASSKGQDTEAFF.

This clonotype has more than one count but fewer than ten. The gene calls are TRBV20-1 and TRBJ2-2; 7 bases are shared with TRBD2. Germline-derived CDR1 and CDR2 are DFQATT and SNEGSKA (reference sequence). The V segment lost 6 bases and the J segment 3 bases; nucleotides outside the gene matches: 10. The CDR3 extends over 15 amino acids. The CDR3: CSARSSGAHTGELFF. The CDR3 DNA reads TGCAGTGCCAGATCCAGCGGGGCCCACACCGGGGAGCTGTTTTTT.

This clonotype showed up just a few times. The chain combines TRBV28 with TRBJ1-5, with TRBD1 identical over 7 bases. Germline V lookup: CDR1 MDHEN, CDR2 SYDVKM. The CDR3 totals 16 residues. The junction had 6 bases not matched to a gene; V was cut back by 3 bases and J by 1 base. Here the CDR3 reads CASSFSHRGSNQPQHF. The CDR3 DNA reads as TGTGCCAGCAGTTTCAGCCACAGGGGCAGCAATCAGCCCCAGCATTTT.

This clonotype was counted only a few times. The junction shows a germline mismatch at one end, possibly a read error. The chain links TRBV13 to TRBJ1-2, with a weak D call TRBD1 (5 bases). The CDR3 has 16 residues. The germline CDR1 and CDR2 sequences are PRHDT and FYEKMQ (reference sequence). The CDR3: CASILGARAGNYGYTF. As DNA, the CDR3 is TGTGCCAGCATCTTAGGGGCCCGTGCTGGAAACTATGGCTACACCTTC.

This clonotype has more than one count but fewer than ten. The V gene is TRBV28, the J gene TRBJ2-7; 8 bases align to TRBD1. The germline gives CDR1 MDHEN, CDR2 SYDVKM. J lost 5 bases, V lost 8 bases, and 8 bases had no gene match. This CDR3 comprises 13 residues. CDR3 amino acids: CASRQGTLDEQYF. DNA for the CDR3: TGTGCCAGCCGACAGGGGACCCTGGACGAGCAGTACTTC. Full variable domain (outside the CDR3, taken from reference TRBV28 and TRBJ2-7): DVKVTQSSRYLVKRTGEKVFLECVQDMDHENMFWYRQDPGLGLRLIYFSYDVKMKEKGDIPEGYSVSREKKERFSLILESASTNQTSMYLCASRQGTLDEQYFGPGTRLTVT.

This clonotype was picked up many times. V is TRBV25-1 and J is TRBJ2-2; D is unclear. Germline CDR1 MGHDK, CDR2 SYGVNS. Trimming took 3 bases from V and 5 from J, leaving 10 bases between them. This CDR3 has 14 amino acids. Here the CDR3 DNA reads TGTGCCAGCAGTGACATGGTCGAAACCGGGGAGCTGTTTTTT. It specifies CASSDMVETGELFF.

The chain employs TRBV18 and TRBJ2-3; possibly TRBD1 or TRBD2 for D (5 bases each). Germline CDR1 is KGHSH and CDR2 is LQKENI. The CDR3 totals 14 residues. V was trimmed by 3 bases and J by 0 bases, leaving 7 bases between them. This CDR3 is CASSPGRSTDTQYF. The CDR3 coding sequence is TGTGCCAGCTCACCGGGACGGAGCACAGATACGCAGTATTTT.

The V call is TRBV6-1, the J call TRBJ2-7; TRBD2 matches at 10 bases. Trimming at V came to 6 bases and at J to 5 bases, leaving 4 bases not matched to a gene. The germline V gene has CDR1 MNHNS and CDR2 SASEGT. This CDR3 comprises 13 residues. CDR3 loop: CASRGLAGDEQYF. Here the CDR3 DNA reads TGTGCCAGCAGGGGCCTAGCGGGGGACGAGCAGTACTTC.

In this sample, this clonotype turned up a few times. The chain joins TRBV30 to TRBJ2-1; D not certain. The ends were cut back, 4 bases at V and 6 bases at J, with 13 bases in the middle. The CDR3 is 13 amino acids. From germline, CDR1 is GTSNPN and CDR2 SVGIG (reference sequence). For the CDR3, the DNA is TGTGCCTGGAATCTCGGAGTATTCAATGAGCAGTTCTTC. Amino acids: CAWNLGVFNEQFF.